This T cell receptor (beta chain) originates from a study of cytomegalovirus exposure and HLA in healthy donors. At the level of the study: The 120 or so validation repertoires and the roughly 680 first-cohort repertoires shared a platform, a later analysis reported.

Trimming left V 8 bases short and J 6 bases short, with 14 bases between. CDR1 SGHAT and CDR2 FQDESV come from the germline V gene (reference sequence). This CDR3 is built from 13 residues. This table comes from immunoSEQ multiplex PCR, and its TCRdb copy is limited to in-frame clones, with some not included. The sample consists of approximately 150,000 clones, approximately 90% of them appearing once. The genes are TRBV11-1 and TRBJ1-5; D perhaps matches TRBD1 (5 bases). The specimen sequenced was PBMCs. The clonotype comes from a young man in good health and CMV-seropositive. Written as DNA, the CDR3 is TGTGCCAGCTGGCAGGACGGGGGTCAGCCCCAGCATTTT. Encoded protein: CASWQDGGQPQHF.